Only a few counts were recorded for the clone carrying this T cell receptor beta chain. Its antigen is currently unknown. One entry per CDR3 protein, called by TCRdb with MiXCR from the 5' RACE reads. Of 100,000 to 120,000 distinct CDR3 sequences in the sample, about 20% were seen once. Trimming took 1 base from V and 1 from J, leaving 9 bases between them. The CDR3 is 15 amino acids. The germline V gene encodes CDR1 SGHNT and CDR2 YENEEA. The sample belongs to a study of T-cell memory formation after mild COVID-19. Study overall: Across donors, TCR clusters were largely donor specific.

Study-level findings and limits: In pre-infection memory, a portion of responding clones appeared, which suggested that cross-reactive memory joined.

The TCR originated in a man younger than 35 who had mild COVID-19 (a few samples of this study predate the infection). Cell type and time point are not known. The chain couples TRBV11-3 to TRBJ2-3, with D perhaps matching TRBD2 (5 bases). The sequencing input was PBMCs or a T cell subset sorted from them (not recorded which). CDR3 bases: TGTGCCAGCAGCTTAGGAGCGGCCGGCACAGATACGCAGTATTTT. Its translation is CASSLGAAGTDTQYF.